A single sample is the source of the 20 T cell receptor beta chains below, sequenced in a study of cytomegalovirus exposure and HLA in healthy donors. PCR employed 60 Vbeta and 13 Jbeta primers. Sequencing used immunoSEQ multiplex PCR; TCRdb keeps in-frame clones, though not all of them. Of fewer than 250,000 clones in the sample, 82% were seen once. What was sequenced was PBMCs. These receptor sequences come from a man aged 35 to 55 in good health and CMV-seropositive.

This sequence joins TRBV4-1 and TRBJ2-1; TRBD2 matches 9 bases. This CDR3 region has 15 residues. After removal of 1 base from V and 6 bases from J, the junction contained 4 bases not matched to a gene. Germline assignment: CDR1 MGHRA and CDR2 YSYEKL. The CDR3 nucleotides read TGCGCCAGCAGCCAAGTGGGGACTAGCTTCAATGAGCAGTTCTTC. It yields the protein CASSQVGTSFNEQFF.

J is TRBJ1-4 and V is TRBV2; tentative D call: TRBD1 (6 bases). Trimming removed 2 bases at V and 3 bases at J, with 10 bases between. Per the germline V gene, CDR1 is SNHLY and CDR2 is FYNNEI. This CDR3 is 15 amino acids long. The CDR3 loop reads CASSEIGQSNEKLFF. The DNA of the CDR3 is TGTGCCAGCAGTGAAATAGGACAGTCTAATGAAAAACTGTTTTTT.

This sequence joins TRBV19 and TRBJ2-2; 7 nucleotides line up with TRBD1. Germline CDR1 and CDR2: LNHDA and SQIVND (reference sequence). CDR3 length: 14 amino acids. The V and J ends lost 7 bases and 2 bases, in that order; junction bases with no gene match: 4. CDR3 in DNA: TGTGCCAGTACGGGACAGTTAAACACCGGGGAGCTGTTTTTT. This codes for CASTGQLNTGELFF.

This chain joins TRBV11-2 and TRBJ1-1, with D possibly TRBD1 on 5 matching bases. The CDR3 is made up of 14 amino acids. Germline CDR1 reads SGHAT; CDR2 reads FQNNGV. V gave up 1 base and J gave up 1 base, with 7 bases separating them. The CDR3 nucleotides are TGTGCCAGCAGCTTAGCCAGGGCGAACACTGAAGCTTTCTTT. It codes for CASSLARANTEAFF.

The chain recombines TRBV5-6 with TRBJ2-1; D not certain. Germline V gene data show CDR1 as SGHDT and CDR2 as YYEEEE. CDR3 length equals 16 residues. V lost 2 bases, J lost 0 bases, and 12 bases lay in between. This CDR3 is CASSLYSLSSYNEQFF. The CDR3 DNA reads TGTGCCAGCAGCTTATATAGCCTGAGCTCCTACAATGAGCAGTTCTTC.

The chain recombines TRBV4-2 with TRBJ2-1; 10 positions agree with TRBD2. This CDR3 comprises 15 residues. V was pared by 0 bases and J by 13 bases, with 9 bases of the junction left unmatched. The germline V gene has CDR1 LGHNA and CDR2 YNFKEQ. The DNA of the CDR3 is TGTGCCAGCAGCCAAGATTCTGGTAGCGGGAGGCTACAGTTCTTC. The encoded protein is CASSQDSGSGRLQFF.

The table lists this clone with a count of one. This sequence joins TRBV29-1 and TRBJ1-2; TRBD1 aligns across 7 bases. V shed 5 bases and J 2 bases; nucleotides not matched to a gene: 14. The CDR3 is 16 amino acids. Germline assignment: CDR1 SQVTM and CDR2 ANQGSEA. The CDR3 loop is CSVLLTGLHLNYGYTF. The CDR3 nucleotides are TGCAGCGTTCTCCTGACAGGGTTACATCTAAACTATGGCTACACCTTC.

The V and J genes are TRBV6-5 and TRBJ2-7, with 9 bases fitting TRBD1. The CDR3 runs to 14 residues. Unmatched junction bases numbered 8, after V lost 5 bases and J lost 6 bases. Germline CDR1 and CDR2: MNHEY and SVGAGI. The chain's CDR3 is CASSPGTGHTEQYV. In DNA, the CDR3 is TGTGCCAGCAGTCCCGGGACAGGGCACACCGAGCAGTACGTC.

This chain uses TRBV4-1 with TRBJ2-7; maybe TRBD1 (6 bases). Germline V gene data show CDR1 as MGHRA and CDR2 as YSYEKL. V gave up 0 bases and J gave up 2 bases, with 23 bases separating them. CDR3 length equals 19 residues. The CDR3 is CASSQDYSPTGRLAYEQYF. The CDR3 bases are TGCGCCAGCAGCCAAGACTACTCCCCGACAGGCCGTCTGGCCTACGAGCAGTACTTC.

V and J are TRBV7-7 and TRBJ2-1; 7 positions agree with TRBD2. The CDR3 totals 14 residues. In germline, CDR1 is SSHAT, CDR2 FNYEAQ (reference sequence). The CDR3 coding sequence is TGTGCTAGCGGTCCTAGCGGTCCCTACAATGAGCAGTTCTTC. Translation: CASGPSGPYNEQFF.

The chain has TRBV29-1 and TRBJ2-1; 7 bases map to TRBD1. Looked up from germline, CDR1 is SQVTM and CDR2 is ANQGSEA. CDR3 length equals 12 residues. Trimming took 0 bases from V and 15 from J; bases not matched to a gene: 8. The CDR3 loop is CSVEEDWGQLFF. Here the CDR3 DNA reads TGCAGCGTTGAAGAAGATTGGGGACAGTTGTTCTTC.

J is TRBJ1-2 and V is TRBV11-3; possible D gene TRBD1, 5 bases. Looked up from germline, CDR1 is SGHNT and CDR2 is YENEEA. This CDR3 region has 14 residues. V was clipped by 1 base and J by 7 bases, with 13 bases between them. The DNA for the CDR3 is TGTGCCAGCAGCTTAGCAAGCAGGGAGGCTGGCTACACCTTC. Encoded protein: CASSLASREAGYTF.

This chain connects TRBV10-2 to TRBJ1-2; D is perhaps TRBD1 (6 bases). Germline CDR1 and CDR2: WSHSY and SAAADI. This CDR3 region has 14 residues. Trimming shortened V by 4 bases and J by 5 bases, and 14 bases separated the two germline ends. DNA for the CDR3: TGCGCCAGCAGTGTGGCCTTTGGACAGTATGGCTACACCTTC. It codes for CASSVAFGQYGYTF.

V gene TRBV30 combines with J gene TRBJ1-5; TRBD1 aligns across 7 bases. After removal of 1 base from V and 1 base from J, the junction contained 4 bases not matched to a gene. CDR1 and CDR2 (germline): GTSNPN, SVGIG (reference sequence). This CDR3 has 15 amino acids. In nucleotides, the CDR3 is TGTGCCTGGAGTGCAGGACAGGAAAGCAATCAGCCCCAGCATTTT. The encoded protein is CAWSAGQESNQPQHF.

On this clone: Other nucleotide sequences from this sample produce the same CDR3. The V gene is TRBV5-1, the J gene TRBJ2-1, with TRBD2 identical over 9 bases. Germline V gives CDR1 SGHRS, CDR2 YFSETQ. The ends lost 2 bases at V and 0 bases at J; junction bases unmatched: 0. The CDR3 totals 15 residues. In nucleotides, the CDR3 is TGCGCCAGCAGCTTACTAGCGGGCTCCTACAATGAGCAGTTCTTC. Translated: CASSLLAGSYNEQFF.

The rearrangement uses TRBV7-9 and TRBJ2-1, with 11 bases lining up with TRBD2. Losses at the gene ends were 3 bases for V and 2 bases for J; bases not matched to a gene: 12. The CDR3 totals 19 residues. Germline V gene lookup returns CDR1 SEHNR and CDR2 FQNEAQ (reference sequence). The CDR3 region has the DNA TGTGCCAGCAGCTTTCAAATAGCGGGAGGGCCGGTAGCCTACAATGAGCAGTTCTTC. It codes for CASSFQIAGGPVAYNEQFF.

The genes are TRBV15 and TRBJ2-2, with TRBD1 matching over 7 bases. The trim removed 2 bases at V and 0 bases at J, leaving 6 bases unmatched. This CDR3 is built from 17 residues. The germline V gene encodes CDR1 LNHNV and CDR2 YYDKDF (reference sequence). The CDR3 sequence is CATSRTSGQPNTGELFF. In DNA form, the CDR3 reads TGTGCCACCAGCAGAACCTCGGGACAGCCGAACACCGGGGAGCTGTTTTTT.

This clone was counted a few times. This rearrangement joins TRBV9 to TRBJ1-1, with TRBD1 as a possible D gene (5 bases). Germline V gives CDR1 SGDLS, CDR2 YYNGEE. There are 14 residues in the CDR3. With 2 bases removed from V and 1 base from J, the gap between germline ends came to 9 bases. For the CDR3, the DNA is TGTGCCAGCAGCGTGGGACTAAGGAACACTGAAGCTTTCTTT. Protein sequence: CASSVGLRNTEAFF.

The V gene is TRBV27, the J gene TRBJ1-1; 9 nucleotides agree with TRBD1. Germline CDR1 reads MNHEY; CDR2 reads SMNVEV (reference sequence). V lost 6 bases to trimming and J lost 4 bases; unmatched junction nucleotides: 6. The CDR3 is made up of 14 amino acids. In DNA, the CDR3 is TGTGCCAGCAGCTACAGGGGGCGCCTCACTGAAGCTTTCTTT. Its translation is CASSYRGRLTEAFF.

The CDR3 loop reads CAWSDTGRSGNTIYF. In DNA, the CDR3 is TGTGCCTGGAGTGATACAGGCCGCTCTGGAAACACCATATATTTT. The chain couples TRBV30 to TRBJ1-3, with D possibly being TRBD1 (5 bases). Germline CDR1 is GTSNPN and CDR2 is SVGIG (reference sequence). The CDR3 has 15 amino acids. The V end lost 1 base, the J end lost 0 bases, and 10 bases lay between the germline ends.